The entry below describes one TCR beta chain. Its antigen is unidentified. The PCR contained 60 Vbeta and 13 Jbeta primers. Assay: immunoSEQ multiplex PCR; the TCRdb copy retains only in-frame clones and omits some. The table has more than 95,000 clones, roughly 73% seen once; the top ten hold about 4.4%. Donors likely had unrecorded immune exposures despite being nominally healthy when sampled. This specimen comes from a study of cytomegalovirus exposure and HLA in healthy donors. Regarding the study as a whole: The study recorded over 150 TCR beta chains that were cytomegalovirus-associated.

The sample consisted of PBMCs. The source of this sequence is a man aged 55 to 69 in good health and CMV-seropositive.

The CDR3 spells CASRWDRGVGEQYF. DNA of the CDR3: TGTGCCAGCAGGTGGGACAGGGGTGTAGGGGAGCAGTACTTC. The chain uses TRBV28 and TRBJ2-7; 10 nucleotides align to TRBD1. Germline V gene sequence: CDR1 MDHEN, CDR2 SYDVKM. The V and J ends lost 6 bases and 7 bases, in that order; junction bases with no gene match: 9. The CDR3 totals 14 residues.